This entry features one TCR beta chain sequence. The protocol was immunoSEQ multiplex PCR, while the TCRdb copy is restricted to in-frame clones and leaves out a portion. The sample shows hundreds of thousands of clones, more than 70% of them seen only once. This sample stems from a study of blood T cell repertoires in COVID-19. Study at large: The analysed material was cDNA or gDNA that came from T cells, B-cell-depleted T cells, or PBMCs.

Membership in each cohort depended on participant-reported clinical history. Participants classified as exposed had met a COVID-19 case within 2 weeks before study entry. The germline V gene encodes CDR1 MDHEN and CDR2 SYDVKM. The CDR3 is 15 amino acids. V lost 4 bases, J lost 4 bases, and 14 bases lay in between. The chain is built from TRBV28 and TRBJ1-5, with D perhaps TRBD1 (6 bases). Source material: PBMCs or T cells enriched from blood (not recorded which). The clonotype was recovered from a woman aged 18-35 years who had been exposed to COVID-19. The CDR3 DNA follows: TGTGCCAGCAGTTACCAAGGGGGTCCTAATCAGCCCCAGCATTTT. Protein product: CASSYQGGPNQPQHF.